The 8 T cell receptor beta chains listed next were all sequenced from one sample in a study of read filtering for tumor transcriptome and immune sequencing. This library used 300 to 500 ng RNA and molecular barcoded adaptors spanning alpha/delta and beta/gamma chains. From the reads, TCRdb called clonotypes with MiXCR, one entry per CDR3 protein. The sample consists of approximately 20,000 distinct CDR3 sequences, roughly an eighth of them appearing once. Sequencing was performed on a population of CD138-negative cells sorted from bone marrow. The receptors were sampled from a donor aged 40 or older with multiple myeloma.

This clonotype was recorded at least ten times. The V call is TRBV7-2, the J call TRBJ2-2; 10 bases are a match to TRBD1. The CDR3 consists of 15 residues. V was clipped by 5 bases and J by 5 bases; unmatched bases: 5. Germline V gene sequence: CDR1 SGHTA, CDR2 FQGNSA. CDR3 nucleotides: TGTGCCAGCAGCCGACGGACAGGGGGGACCGGGGAGCTGTTTTTT. Translation gives CASSRRTGGTGELFF.

A remark on this clonotype: One base away lies a much larger clone, so this may be a sequencing read error. The rearrangement joins TRBV7-9 to TRBJ2-1; 8 bases align to TRBD1. The germline CDR1 and CDR2 sequences are SEHNR and FQNEAQ (reference sequence). The length of the CDR3 is 15 residues. The CDR3 protein is CASSGSGGFYNERFF. The CDR3 DNA sequence: TGTGCCAGCAGCGGATCAGGGGGCTTCTACAATGAGCGGTTCTTC.

There are a few counts of this clonotype. This may come from a read error, since a much larger clone is one base off. The DNA for the CDR3 is TGCAGTGCTAACCGGCTTCCTGACAGTGAGCAGTTCTTC. Its translation is CSANRLPDSEQFF. The genes are TRBV20-1 and TRBJ2-1; a weak D match, TRBD1 (5 bases). V was trimmed by 4 bases and J by 9 bases, leaving 16 bases between them. Looked up from germline, CDR1 is DFQATT and CDR2 is SNEGSKA (reference sequence). This CDR3 is built from 13 residues.

This clonotype was counted ten times or more. The V gene is TRBV7-9, the J gene TRBJ1-4; 7 nucleotides match TRBD1. Germline V CDR1 and CDR2: SEHNR, FQNEAQ (reference sequence). This CDR3 comprises 15 residues. V gave up 5 bases and J gave up 8 bases; unmatched junction bases: 11. CDR3 region: CASSGPTGTLEKLFF. CDR3 DNA: TGTGCCAGCAGCGGTCCGACAGGGACTTTGGAAAAACTGTTTTTT.

This clonotype was detected a few times. A much larger clonotype is one base distant, so this may be a read error. The V call is TRBV7-9, the J call TRBJ2-4; no definite D call. Germline V gene lookup returns CDR1 SEHNR and CDR2 FQNEAQ (reference sequence). The CDR3 consists of 16 residues. The CDR3 reads CASSLSTLGAKNIRYF. In nucleotides, the CDR3 is TGTGCCAGCAGCTTGAGTACCCTGGGCGCCAAAAACATTCGGTACTTC.

As to this clonotype: A clone one base away is much larger, so this may be a read error. The J gene is TRBJ2-7, the V gene TRBV27; perhaps TRBD1 as D (5 bases). The CDR3 length is 14 residues. The germline CDR1 and CDR2 sequences are MNHEY and SMNVEV (reference sequence). CDR3 loop: CASSLKGPPYERYF. As DNA, the CDR3 is TGTGCCAGCAGTTTAAAGGGGCCACCCTACGAGCGGTACTTC.

This clonotype was counted only a few times. A much larger clone lies one base from this, so it may be a read error. The rearrangement joins TRBV2 to TRBJ2-4; 7 bases match TRBD1. CDR1 and CDR2 from the germline V gene are SNHLY and FYNNEI. Trimming removed 10 bases from V and 6 bases from J; junction bases left unmatched: 12. CDR3 size: 14 residues. CDR3 sequence: CAIGQLGDRNIQYF. CDR3 DNA: TGTGCCATAGGACAGTTGGGGGACAGAAACATTCAGTACTTC.

This clonotype was counted at least ten times. The chain combines TRBV2 with TRBJ2-7, with a weak D call TRBD1 (5 bases). The V end lost 2 bases, the J end lost 0 bases, and 20 bases lay between the germline ends. CDR3 size: 18 residues. CDR1 and CDR2 (germline): SNHLY, FYNNEI. DNA of the CDR3: TGTGCCAGCAGTGAAACCCGGCCAGGGCCCCTGAGCTCCTACGAGCAGTACTTC. It codes for CASSETRPGPLSSYEQYF.